These 9 T cell receptor beta chains were all obtained from the same sample, sequenced in a study of shared clonotypes between healthy human individuals. Assay used: immunoSEQ multiplex PCR; TCRdb lists only in-frame clones, some missing. The table lists 1.5 million to 1.9 million clones, 95% to 99% of them singletons, with about 0.45% in the top ten. The sequenced sample was naive CD4+ T cells sorted from blood. Subset in this sample: CD45RA+ positively selected. These receptors all stem from a young man in good health.

The chain has TRBV29-1 and TRBJ1-5; D gene ambiguous. V lost 2 bases and J 0 bases, leaving 5 bases between the germline ends. CDR1 SQVTM and CDR2 ANQGSEA come from the germline V gene. The CDR3 sequence is 13 residues long. The CDR3 DNA is TGCAGCGTTGAATACAGTAGCAATCAGCCCCAGCATTTT. This encodes CSVEYSSNQPQHF.

The CDR3 sequence: CAWAKQDTQYF. The CDR3, as DNA: TGTGCCTGGGCAAAGCAAGATACGCAGTATTTT. J is TRBJ2-3 and V is TRBV30; D remains ambiguous. The CDR3 has 11 residues. In germline, CDR1 is GTSNPN, CDR2 SVGIG (reference sequence). Trimming shortened V by 5 bases and J by 5 bases, and 8 bases separated the two germline ends.

The rearrangement uses TRBV9 and TRBJ2-1; 7 bases line up with TRBD2. This CDR3 contains 17 residues. Trimming took 0 bases from V and 5 from J; bases not matched to a gene: 11. Per germline, CDR1 SGDLS and CDR2 YYNGEE. CDR3 residues: CASSVGLKASGDNEQFF. The CDR3, as DNA: TGTGCCAGCAGCGTAGGGTTGAAGGCTAGCGGAGACAATGAGCAGTTCTTC. Filled out from reference TRBV9 and TRBJ2-1, the complete variable domain reads DSGVTQTPKHLITATGQRVTLRCSPRSGDLSVYWYQQSLDQGLQFLIQYYNGEERAKGNILERFSAQQFPDLHSELNLSSLELGDSALYFCASSVGLKASGDNEQFFGPGTRLTVL.

The V and J genes are TRBV7-9 and TRBJ1-1; the D is unclear. Trimming stripped 2 bases from V and 7 bases from J, with 8 bases between. The germline V gene has CDR1 SEHNR and CDR2 FQNEAQ (reference sequence). The CDR3 totals 12 residues. The CDR3 reads CASSLMGGEAFF. Here the CDR3 DNA reads TGTGCCAGCAGCTTAATGGGAGGTGAAGCTTTCTTT.

The CDR3 DNA sequence: TGTGCCAGCAGTTACGGGAATGGCTACACCTTC. It encodes CASSYGNGYTF. This chain joins TRBV6-5 and TRBJ1-2; no reliable D call. V lost 2 bases, J lost 6 bases, and 4 bases lay in between. Germline-derived CDR1 and CDR2 are MNHEY and SVGAGI. The CDR3 length is 11 residues.

This chain's CDR3 is CASSPAVPETQYF. In nucleotides, the CDR3 is TGTGCCAGCAGCCCGGCCGTGCCGGAGACCCAGTACTTC. The rearrangement uses TRBV5-4 and TRBJ2-5; D uncertain. Germline V lookup: CDR1 SGHNT, CDR2 YYREEE (reference sequence). CDR3 size: 13 residues. V was cut by 4 bases and J by 5 bases, with 12 bases left in between.

This sequence joins TRBV18 and TRBJ1-5; 11 nucleotides line up with TRBD1. The CDR3 sequence is 16 residues long. Germline CDR1 is KGHSH and CDR2 is LQKENI. The V segment lost 3 bases and the J segment 6 bases; nucleotides outside the gene matches: 7. CDR3 bases: TGTGCCAGCTCACCCACTCCGGGGACAGGGGGTCAGCCCCAGCATTTT. Protein product: CASSPTPGTGGQPQHF.

The chain joins TRBV5-1 to TRBJ2-1; tentatively, D is TRBD1 (6 bases). The germline V gene has CDR1 SGHRS and CDR2 YFSETQ. Trimming left V 3 bases short and J 3 bases short, with 13 bases between. The CDR3 has 15 amino acids. CDR3 coding DNA: TGCGCCAGCAGCTCCCGTCGCAGGGGCTACAATGAGCAGTTCTTC. This encodes CASSSRRRGYNEQFF.

This sequence joins TRBV27 and TRBJ2-5; the D gene is possibly TRBD2 (5 bases). Looked up from germline, CDR1 is MNHEY and CDR2 is SMNVEV (reference sequence). CDR3 length equals 21 residues. The V and J ends lost 5 bases and 4 bases respectively, with 35 bases between them. CDR3 nucleotides: TGTGCCAGCAGTCCCATGCGTTTCTTTCAGGACCCCGCGCAGGAGGCAGAGACCCAGTACTTC. It codes for CASSPMRFFQDPAQEAETQYF.